This TCR beta chain was recovered during a study of shared clonotypes between healthy human individuals. Study observations and caveats: Clonotype sharing levels among donors were expected to vary with sequencing depth.

The table came from immunoSEQ multiplex PCR; TCRdb's copy has only in-frame clones and leaves some out. Among roughly 2.6 million clones, over 85% were seen once, and the ten largest hold over 0.12%. V was pared by 5 bases and J by 5 bases, with 10 bases of the junction left unmatched. This CDR3 region has 16 residues. Germline V lookup: CDR1 MNHNY, CDR2 SVGAGI (reference sequence). Details on this clone: Its antigen remains unidentified.

This clonotype originated in a man between 18 and 29 years old in good health. The J gene is TRBJ1-1, the V gene TRBV6-6; TRBD1 matches at 11 bases. The sequencing sample was made of naive CD4+ T cells sorted from blood. Subset here: CD45RA+ positively selected. CDR3: CASSPGGTGGVTEAFF. The CDR3 DNA is TGTGCCAGCAGTCCGGGGGGGACAGGGGGAGTAACTGAAGCTTTCTTT.